The sequence of this T cell receptor beta chain was determined in a study of blood T cell repertoires in COVID-19. Study at large: T cells, B-cell-depleted T cells, or PBMCs provided the cDNA or gDNA that served as material.

The CDR3 sequence is 17 residues long. CDR1 LGHNA and CDR2 YNFKEQ come from the germline V gene. J gave up 4 bases and V 1 base, and 5 bases lay outside the gene matches. As originally analysed: Nucleated cell counts were estimated from reference gene primer amplification. Assay: immunoSEQ multiplex PCR; the TCRdb copy retains only in-frame clones and omits some. V and J calls and clone size come straight from that table; D and trimming were deduced from the DNA. The sample consists of nearly 200,000 clones, about 80% of them appearing once. The clonotype was recovered from a human donor with acute or convalescent COVID-19. The donor label of this sample is uncertain. Material for sequencing was peripheral blood. The chain carries TRBV4-2 and TRBJ2-1; TRBD2 aligns across 12 bases. Written as DNA, the CDR3 is TGTGCCAGCAGCCAAGGGCTAGCGGGAGGGGGATACAATGAGCAGTTCTTC. Protein sequence: CASSQGLAGGGYNEQFF.